A single sample gave rise to the 10 T cell receptor beta chains below, sequenced in a study of cytomegalovirus exposure and HLA in healthy donors. With 60 Vbeta and 13 Jbeta primers, the PCR was carried out. Sequenced by immunoSEQ multiplex PCR; TCRdb stores in-frame clones only, minus some. The data hold fewer than 200,000 clones, with 75% to 85% observed a single time. The sequenced material came from PBMCs. These receptors all stem from a man aged 50 to 59 in good health and CMV-seropositive.

The genes are TRBV7-2 and TRBJ2-7, with TRBD2 identical over 9 bases. Germline CDR1 SGHTA, CDR2 FQGNSA. The V segment lost 2 bases and the J segment 2 bases; nucleotides outside the gene matches: 10. The CDR3 length is 17 residues. CDR3: CASSLLAQREAAYEQYF. The CDR3 DNA follows: TGTGCCAGCAGCTTATTGGCTCAGCGGGAGGCGGCCTACGAGCAGTACTTC. The variable domain in full, with the rest retrieved from reference TRBV7-2 and TRBJ2-7, is GAGVSQSPSNKVTEKGKDVELRCDPISGHTALYWYRQSLGQGLEFLIYFQGNSAPDKSGLPSDRFSAERTGGSVSTLTIQRTQQEDSAVYLCASSLLAQREAAYEQYFGPGTRLTVT.

Notes on this clone: Other DNA sequences in this specimen translate into the identical CDR3. V and J are TRBV5-4 and TRBJ2-7, with D maybe TRBD2 (7 bases). CDR1 and CDR2 from the germline V gene are SGHNT and YYREEE (reference sequence). There are 14 residues in the CDR3. V was shortened by 0 bases and J by 4 bases, with 11 bases between the two germline ends. The CDR3 DNA reads TGTGCCAGCAGCTTGGGGGGGGGCGGGTACGAGCAGTACTTC. Its protein product is CASSLGGGGYEQYF.

The chain combines TRBV19 with TRBJ1-2; TRBD1 matches at 7 bases. The length of the CDR3 is 18 residues. Germline V lookup: CDR1 LNHDA, CDR2 SQIVND (reference sequence). With 6 bases clipped from V and 5 bases from J, the junction kept 21 bases outside the gene matches. In nucleotides, the CDR3 is TGTGCCAGTAGGGGCCGGTTCGGACAGGAAGGATTAGGGTATGGCTACACCTTC. As protein: CASRGRFGQEGLGYGYTF.

The CDR3 loop is CASSVGPPTSGNTGELFF. The CDR3 DNA sequence: TGTGCCAGCAGCGTAGGCCCTCCGACTAGCGGGAACACCGGGGAGCTGTTTTTT. The chain links TRBV9 to TRBJ2-2; 9 nucleotides agree with TRBD2. This CDR3 region has 18 residues. Germline V lookup: CDR1 SGDLS, CDR2 YYNGEE. The junction had 7 bases not matched to a gene; V was cut back by 0 bases and J by 1 base.

The J gene is TRBJ2-3, the V gene TRBV27; 15 nucleotides align to TRBD2. Germline CDR1 MNHEY, CDR2 SMNVEV (reference sequence). The CDR3 is 16 amino acids. J was trimmed by 6 bases and V by 5 bases; bases with no gene match: 6. The CDR3 DNA is TGTGCCAGCAGTCCCCGGACTAGCGGGAGGGGGGATACGCAGTATTTT. Its protein is CASSPRTSGRGDTQYF.

This rearrangement joins TRBV21-1 to TRBJ2-5; no DNA check was done on the table's D call, TRBD2. TRBV21-1 represents a pseudogene. The CDR3 is made up of 18 amino acids. The CDR3 coding sequence is TGTGCCAGCAGCAAAAAAAATGGGGTGGGCGGAGGGGAGGAGACCCAGTACTTC. Translation gives CASSKKNGVGGGEETQYF.

The J gene is TRBJ2-6, the V gene TRBV18, with unresolved D. The CDR3 spans 12 residues. Trimming left V 3 bases short and J 11 bases short, with 8 bases between. CDR1 is KGHSH and CDR2 is LQKENI in the germline V gene. The CDR3 reads CASSPYLDVLTF. The CDR3 nucleotides read TGTGCCAGCTCACCGTACTTGGACGTCCTGACTTTC.

CDR3 amino acids: CAWRTQGSSYGYTF. CDR3 in DNA: TGTGCCTGGAGGACGCAGGGATCTAGCTATGGCTACACCTTC. The rearrangement links TRBV30 to TRBJ1-2; D perhaps matches TRBD1 (5 bases). The CDR3 has 14 residues. The germline gives CDR1 GTSNPN, CDR2 SVGIG (reference sequence). With 3 bases removed from V and 4 bases from J, the gap between germline ends came to 15 bases.

The chain uses TRBV6-1 and TRBJ1-1; 10 nucleotides align to TRBD1. The CDR3 covers 16 residues. Germline CDR1 reads MNHNS; CDR2 reads SASEGT. V trimming: 4 bases; J trimming: 4 bases; junction bases outside the gene matches: 9. CDR3 nucleotide sequence: TGTGCCAGCAGTGCCACGACAGGGGGCGCCTCCACTGAAGCTTTCTTT. Translated, it gives CASSATTGGASTEAFF.

J is TRBJ2-3 and V is TRBV6-5; 8 nucleotides match TRBD2. The CDR3 length is 15 residues. The ends lost 5 bases at V and 5 bases at J; junction bases unmatched: 9. Germline V gene data show CDR1 as MNHEY and CDR2 as SVGAGI. CDR3 DNA: TGTGCCAGCAGTCAGAACCGCGGGGGGAAAGATACGCAGTATTTT. Amino acid sequence: CASSQNRGGKDTQYF.